The clone carrying this T cell receptor (beta chain) was recorded once. V was clipped by 5 bases and J by 2 bases; unmatched bases: 8. The CDR3 covers 16 residues. Germline loops: CDR1 SGHAT, CDR2 FQNNGV. This record belongs to a study of shared T cell receptors in the human thymus. Profiled with immunoSEQ multiplex PCR; TCRdb holds only in-frame clones, not every one. The sample shows some 760,000 clones, 70% to 90% of them seen only once. This same sample was also part of a study on human thymus T cells. From that paper: As related research reported, thymic repertoires overlapped highly among unrelated individuals.

The TCR sequence derives from a girl younger than two with a congenital heart defect. Sequenced input: thymocytes. The chain employs TRBV11-2 and TRBJ2-7; 11 nucleotides match TRBD1. The CDR3 loop reads CASSAPGQGVTYEQYF. The CDR3 DNA reads as TGTGCCAGCAGCGCCCCGGGACAGGGGGTTACCTACGAGCAGTACTTC.